The present entry profiles one TCR beta chain with its context. These data originate in a study of metastatic and nonmetastatic thyroid tumors. From germline, CDR1 is SEHNR and CDR2 FQNEAQ (reference sequence). The CDR3 totals 15 residues. V lost 0 bases to trimming and J lost 2 bases, with 10 bases between them. No treatment had been given to any patient before thyroid surgery. MiXCR was used by TCRdb to re-call the PCR reads. The repertoire has 30,000 to 45,000 clones, about 26% of them found once; the top ten carry 9.5% to 13%. The material sequenced was blood. V is TRBV7-9 and J is TRBJ1-1; D call uncertain. This TCR was recovered from a male donor with papillary thyroid cancer or a benign thyroid nodule (not recorded which). Some clones in this sample may be carry-over from other donors' samples. The CDR3 region has the DNA TGTGCCAGCAGCTTAGCGGTAGGATCAAACACTGAAGCTTTCTTT. This sequence encodes CASSLAVGSNTEAFF. Complete variable domain (other parts from reference TRBV7-9 and TRBJ1-1): DTGVSQNPRHKITKRGQNVTFRCDPISEHNRLYWYRQTLGQGPEFLTYFQNEAQLEKSRLLSDRFSAERPKGSFSTLEIQRTEQGDSAMYLCASSLAVGSNTEAFFGQGTRLTVV.